These T cell receptor beta chains were read from a single sample in a study of low-dose radiotherapy and immunotherapy resistance in tumors. One entry per CDR3 protein, called by TCRdb with MiXCR from the reads. The repertoire has under 90,000 distinct CDR3 sequences, less than 20% of them found once; the top ten carry 1.4% to 1.5%. Here the sequenced sample was PBMCs, taken after low-dose radiotherapy plus immunotherapy. These receptors were taken from a male donor with prostate cancer. Each CDR3 is given with its conserved first and last residue. Each record gives: J gene, D gene, V gene, CDR3 protein. A D gene is named only where the DNA matches it firmly.

TRBJ1-2 | TRBD1 | TRBV29-1 | CSVATGAGGYTF
TRBJ2-5 | TRBD2 | TRBV6-2/TRBV6-3 | CASSYGTSGRKSDRETQYF
TRBJ2-2 | TRBD1 | TRBV5-8 | CASSPGQGAASRAGTGELFF
TRBJ2-7 | TRBD2 | TRBV7-3 | CASSLRAPGEGSHEQYF
TRBJ2-3 | NA | TRBV7-6 | CASSAGASTDTQYF
TRBJ2-7 | NA | TRBV30 | CAWRTRLVAYEQYF
TRBJ2-1 | NA | TRBV4-2 | CASSQEPRGSYNEQFF
TRBJ2-7 | TRBD2 | TRBV19 | CASSIGGYWEQYF
TRBJ2-1 | NA | TRBV4-2 | CASSQVGSYNEQFF
TRBJ2-3 | NA | TRBV9 | CASSVAGLLSFTDTQYF
TRBJ2-5 | TRBD1 | TRBV12-3/TRBV12-4 | CASSTKSLTGETQYF
TRBJ2-4 | NA | TRBV6-5 | CASSPPGVYVQYF
TRBJ1-2 | TRBD1 | TRBV28 | CASSPGGGGYYGYTF
TRBJ1-2 | NA | TRBV28 | CASDGTGGLRGYTF
TRBJ2-7 | NA | TRBV12-3/TRBV12-4 | CASSYGAGRGSYEQYF
TRBJ2-2 | TRBD2 | TRBV7-3 | CASSLNSGTNTGELFF
TRBJ2-3 | NA | TRBV28 | CASSFMGLWGTDTQYF
TRBJ2-2 | TRBD1 | TRBV7-2 | CASSPTGANTGELFF
TRBJ1-4 | NA | TRBV5-6 | CASGGVSNEKLFF
TRBJ2-7 | TRBD2 | TRBV5-4 | CASTSGGQTTYEQYF
TRBJ2-2 | NA | TRBV19 | CASSIGLASGELFF
TRBJ2-3 | NA | TRBV6-5 | CASSYSTSTDTQYF
TRBJ2-2 | NA | TRBV20-1 | CSAPGVGELFF
TRBJ2-5 | NA | TRBV11-2 | CASSLAVYQETQYF
TRBJ2-7 | NA | TRBV5-1 | CASSPTAGAQGTYEQYF
TRBJ2-1 | NA | TRBV2 | CASSAAQGSNEQFF
TRBJ1-3 | NA | TRBV3-1 | CASSHRQFSGNTIYF
TRBJ2-7 | NA | TRBV6-2/TRBV6-3 | CASSPPSEAHEQYF
TRBJ1-4 | NA | TRBV19 | CASSDHVRGEKLFF
TRBJ2-3 | NA | TRBV6-6 | CASSYPLRQRADTQYF
TRBJ2-3 | NA | TRBV5-1 | CASRSAVSTDTQYF
TRBJ2-7 | TRBD1 | TRBV19 | CASCRGQGNEQYF
TRBJ2-7 | NA | TRBV6-6 | CASTRTAGVEQYF
TRBJ2-2 | NA | TRBV28 | CASSSGTLARELFF
TRBJ1-5 | NA | TRBV19 | CASSQVRDQPQHF
TRBJ1-1 | NA | TRBV18 | CASSPLRVGRPSDTEAFF
TRBJ2-5 | NA | TRBV7-2 | CASSYPTFTLALQETQYF
TRBJ2-3 | NA | TRBV18 | CASSPPSQSTDTQYF
TRBJ2-7 | NA | TRBV21-1 | CARPPSPSYEQYF
TRBJ2-1 | TRBD2 | TRBV29-1 | CSVGGTSGSRGNEQFF